This T cell receptor (beta chain) derives from a study of blood T cell repertoires in COVID-19. Study-wide context: Recovered status in Cohort 3 required two negative PCRs, clearance, or symptom resolution. Some COVID-19 samples were acute and others convalescent; all came from the United States, Italy and Spain.

This clone was detected only once. Libraries were prepared by immunoSEQ multiplex PCR; TCRdb keeps only in-frame clonotypes and omits some of them. This table has fewer than 200,000 clones, more than 85% appearing once. The clonotype originates from a woman in her thirties or forties in a cohort exposed to, infected with or recovered from COVID-19 (not recorded which). Sequenced input: PBMCs or T cells enriched from blood (not recorded which).

CDR3 protein: CASSGGTGVAYEQYF. The CDR3 DNA reads as TGTGCCAGCAGCGGGGGGACAGGGGTCGCCTACGAGCAGTACTTC. The chain is built from TRBV7-2 and TRBJ2-7; 10 bases line up with TRBD1. CDR1 is SGHTA, CDR2 FQGNSA, per germline. The J segment lost 2 bases and the V segment lost 5 bases, leaving 6 bases of the junction unmatched. The CDR3 contains 15 residues.